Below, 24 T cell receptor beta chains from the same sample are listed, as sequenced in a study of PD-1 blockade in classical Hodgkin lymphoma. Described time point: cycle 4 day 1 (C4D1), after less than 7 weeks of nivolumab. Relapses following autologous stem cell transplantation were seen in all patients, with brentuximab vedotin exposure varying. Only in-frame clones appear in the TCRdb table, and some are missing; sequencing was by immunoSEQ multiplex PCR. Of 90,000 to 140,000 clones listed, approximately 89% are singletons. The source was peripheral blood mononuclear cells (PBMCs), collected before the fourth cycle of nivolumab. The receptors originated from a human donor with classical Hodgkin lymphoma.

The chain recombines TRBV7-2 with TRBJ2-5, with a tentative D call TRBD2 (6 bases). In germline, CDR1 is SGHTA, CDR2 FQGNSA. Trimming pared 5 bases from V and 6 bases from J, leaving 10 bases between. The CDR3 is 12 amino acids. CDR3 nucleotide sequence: TGTGCCAGCAGCCCGACTAGAAAGACCCAGTACTTC. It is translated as CASSPTRKTQYF.

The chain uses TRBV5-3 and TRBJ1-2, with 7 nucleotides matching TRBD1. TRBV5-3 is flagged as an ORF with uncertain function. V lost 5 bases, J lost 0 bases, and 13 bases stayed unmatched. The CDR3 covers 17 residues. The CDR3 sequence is CARSSKAGQEPNYGYTF. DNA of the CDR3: TGTGCCAGAAGTTCGAAAGCCGGACAGGAGCCTAACTATGGCTACACCTTC.

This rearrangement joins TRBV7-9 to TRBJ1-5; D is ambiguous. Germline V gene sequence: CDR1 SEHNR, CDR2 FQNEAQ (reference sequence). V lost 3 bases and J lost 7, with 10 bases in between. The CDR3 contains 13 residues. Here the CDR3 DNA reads TGTGCCAGCAGCTTTGAGATGGACCAGCCCCAGCATTTT. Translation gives CASSFEMDQPQHF.

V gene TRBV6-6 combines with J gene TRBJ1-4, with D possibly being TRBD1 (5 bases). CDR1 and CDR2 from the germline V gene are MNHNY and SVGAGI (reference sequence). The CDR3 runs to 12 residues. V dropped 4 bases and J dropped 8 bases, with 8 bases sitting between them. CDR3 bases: TGTGCCAGCAGTTGGGGGTTCGAAAAACTGTTTTTT. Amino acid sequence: CASSWGFEKLFF.

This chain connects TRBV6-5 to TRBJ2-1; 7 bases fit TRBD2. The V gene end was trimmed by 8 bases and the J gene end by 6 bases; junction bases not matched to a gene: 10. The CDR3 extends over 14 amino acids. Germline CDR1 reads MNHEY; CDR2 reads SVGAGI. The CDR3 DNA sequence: TGTGCCAGCGACCGGGAGGCATTGGGCAATGAGCAGTTCTTC. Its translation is CASDREALGNEQFF.

CDR3: CATSREGGRLSNTEAFF. The CDR3 nucleotides are TGTGCCACCAGCAGAGAGGGAGGGAGGCTGTCGAACACTGAAGCTTTCTTT. V usage is TRBV15 and J usage is TRBJ1-1; no definite D call. CDR3 size: 17 residues. V lost 0 bases, J lost 1 base, and 15 bases lay in between. Germline CDR1 LNHNV, CDR2 YYDKDF (reference sequence).

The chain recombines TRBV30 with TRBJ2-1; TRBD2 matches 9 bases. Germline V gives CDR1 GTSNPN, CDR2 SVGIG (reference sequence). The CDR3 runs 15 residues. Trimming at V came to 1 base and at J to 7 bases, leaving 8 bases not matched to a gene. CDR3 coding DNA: TGTGCCTGGAGTGATTTAGCGGGAGACTTAAATGAGCAGTTCTTC. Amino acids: CAWSDLAGDLNEQFF. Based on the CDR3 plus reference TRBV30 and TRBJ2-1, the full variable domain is SQTIHQWPATLVQPVGSPLSLECTVEGTSNPNLYWYRQAAGRGLQLLFYSVGIGQISSEVPQNLSASRPQDRQFILSSKKLLLSDSGFYLCAWSDLAGDLNEQFFGPGTRLTVL.

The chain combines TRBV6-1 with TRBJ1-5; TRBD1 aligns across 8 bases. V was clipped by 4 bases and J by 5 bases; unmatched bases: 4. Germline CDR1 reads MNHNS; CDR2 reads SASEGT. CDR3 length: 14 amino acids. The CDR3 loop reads CASSADRGYQPQHF. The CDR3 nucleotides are TGTGCCAGCAGTGCCGACAGGGGATATCAGCCCCAGCATTTT.

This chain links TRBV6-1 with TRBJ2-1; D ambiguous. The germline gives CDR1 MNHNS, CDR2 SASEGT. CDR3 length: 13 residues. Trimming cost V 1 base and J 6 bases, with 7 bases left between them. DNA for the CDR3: TGTGCCAGCAGTGAAGTGGTCGGCAATGAGCAGTTCTTC. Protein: CASSEVVGNEQFF.

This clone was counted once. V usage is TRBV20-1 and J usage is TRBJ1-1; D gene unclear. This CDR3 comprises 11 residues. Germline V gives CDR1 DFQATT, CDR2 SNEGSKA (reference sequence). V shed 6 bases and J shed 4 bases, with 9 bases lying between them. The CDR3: CSATDPTEAFF. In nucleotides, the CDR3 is TGCAGTGCCACCGACCCCACTGAAGCTTTCTTT.

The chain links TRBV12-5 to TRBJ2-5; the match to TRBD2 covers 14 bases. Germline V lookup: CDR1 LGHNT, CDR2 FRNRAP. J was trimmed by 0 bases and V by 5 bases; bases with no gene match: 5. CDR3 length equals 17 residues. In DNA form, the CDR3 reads TGTGCTAGTGGTGTGGGACTAGCGGGAGACAACCAAGAGACCCAGTACTTC. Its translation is CASGVGLAGDNQETQYF.

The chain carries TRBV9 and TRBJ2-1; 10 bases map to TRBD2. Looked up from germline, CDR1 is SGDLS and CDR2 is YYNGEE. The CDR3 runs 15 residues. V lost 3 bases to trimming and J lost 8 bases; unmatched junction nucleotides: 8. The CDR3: CASSGELAGVHEQFF. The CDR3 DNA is TGTGCCAGCAGCGGGGAGCTAGCGGGAGTCCATGAGCAGTTCTTC.

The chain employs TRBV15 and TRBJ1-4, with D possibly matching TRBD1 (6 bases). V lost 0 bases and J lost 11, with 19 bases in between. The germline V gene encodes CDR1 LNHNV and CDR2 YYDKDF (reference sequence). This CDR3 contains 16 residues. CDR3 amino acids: CATSRERARGYDKLFF. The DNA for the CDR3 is TGTGCCACCAGCAGAGAGCGAGCCAGGGGATACGATAAACTGTTTTTT.

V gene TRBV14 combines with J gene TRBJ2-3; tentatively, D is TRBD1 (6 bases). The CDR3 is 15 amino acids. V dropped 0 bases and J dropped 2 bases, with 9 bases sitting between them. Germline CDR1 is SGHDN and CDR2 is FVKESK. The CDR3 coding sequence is TGTGCCAGCAGCCAAGAGTGGGACACCACAGATACGCAGTATTTT. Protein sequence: CASSQEWDTTDTQYF.

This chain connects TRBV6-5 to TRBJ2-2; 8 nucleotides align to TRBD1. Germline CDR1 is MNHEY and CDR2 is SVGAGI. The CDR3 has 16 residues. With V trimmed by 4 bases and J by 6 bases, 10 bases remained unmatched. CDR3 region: CASSLRTGNRAGELFF. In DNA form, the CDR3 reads TGTGCCAGCAGTTTACGGACAGGGAATAGGGCCGGGGAGCTGTTTTTT.

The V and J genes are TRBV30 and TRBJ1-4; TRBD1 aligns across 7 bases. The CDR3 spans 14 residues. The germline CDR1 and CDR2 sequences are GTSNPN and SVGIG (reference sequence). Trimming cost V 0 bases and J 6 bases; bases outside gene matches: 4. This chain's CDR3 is CAWSVWDRDEKLFF. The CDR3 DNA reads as TGTGCCTGGAGTGTATGGGACAGAGATGAAAAACTGTTTTTT.

The CDR3 region is CASSQIQTTGKFYGYTF. The CDR3, as DNA: TGCGCCAGCAGTCAAATCCAAACGACAGGTAAATTCTATGGCTACACCTTC. This sequence joins TRBV23-1 and TRBJ1-2; a possible D gene is TRBD1 (6 bases). TRBV23-1 is reported as an ORF; its role is uncertain. The CDR3 is made up of 17 amino acids. V shed 2 bases and J shed 4 bases, with 20 bases lying between them.

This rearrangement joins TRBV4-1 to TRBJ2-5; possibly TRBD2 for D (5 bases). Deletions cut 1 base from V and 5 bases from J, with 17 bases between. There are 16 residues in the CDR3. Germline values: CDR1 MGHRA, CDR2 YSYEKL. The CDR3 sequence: CASSQGASKEWETQYF. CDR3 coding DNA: TGCGCCAGCAGCCAAGGGGCTAGCAAAGAATGGGAGACCCAGTACTTC.

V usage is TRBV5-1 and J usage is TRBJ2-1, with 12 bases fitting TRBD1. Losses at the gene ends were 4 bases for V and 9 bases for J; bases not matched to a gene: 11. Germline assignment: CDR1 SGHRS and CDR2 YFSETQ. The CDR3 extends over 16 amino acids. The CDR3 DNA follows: TGCGCCAGCAGCCCTCTGGGACAGGGGGCAGTGGTTGAGCAGTTCTTC. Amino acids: CASSPLGQGAVVEQFF.

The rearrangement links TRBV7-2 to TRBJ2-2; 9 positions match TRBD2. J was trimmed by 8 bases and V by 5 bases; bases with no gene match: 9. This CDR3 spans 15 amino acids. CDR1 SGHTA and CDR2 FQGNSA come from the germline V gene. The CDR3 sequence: CASSGGLAVSGELFF. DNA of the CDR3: TGTGCCAGCAGCGGGGGACTAGCTGTTTCTGGGGAGCTGTTTTTT.

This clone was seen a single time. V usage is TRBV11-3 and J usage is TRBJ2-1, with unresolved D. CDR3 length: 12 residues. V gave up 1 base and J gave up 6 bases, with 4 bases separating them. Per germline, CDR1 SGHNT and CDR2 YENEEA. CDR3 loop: CASSLVSNEQFF. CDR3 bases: TGTGCCAGCAGCTTAGTGAGCAATGAGCAGTTCTTC. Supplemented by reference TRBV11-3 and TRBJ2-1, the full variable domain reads EAGVVQSPRYKIIEKKQPVAFWCNPISGHNTLYWYLQNLGQGPELLIRYENEEAVDDSQLPKDRFSAERLKGVDSTLKIQPAELGDSAVYLCASSLVSNEQFFGPGTRLTVL.

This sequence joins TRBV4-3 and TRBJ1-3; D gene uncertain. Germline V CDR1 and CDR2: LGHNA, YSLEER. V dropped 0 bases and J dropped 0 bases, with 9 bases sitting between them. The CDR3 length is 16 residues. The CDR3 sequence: CASSQDGEGSGNTIYF. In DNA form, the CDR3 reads TGCGCCAGCAGCCAAGATGGGGAGGGCTCTGGAAACACCATATATTTT.

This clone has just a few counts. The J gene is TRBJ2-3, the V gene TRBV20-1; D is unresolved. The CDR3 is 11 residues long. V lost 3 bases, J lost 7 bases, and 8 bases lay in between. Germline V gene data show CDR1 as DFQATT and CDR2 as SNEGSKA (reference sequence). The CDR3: CSASGTNTQYF. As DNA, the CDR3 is TGCAGTGCTAGTGGAACCAATACGCAGTATTTT.

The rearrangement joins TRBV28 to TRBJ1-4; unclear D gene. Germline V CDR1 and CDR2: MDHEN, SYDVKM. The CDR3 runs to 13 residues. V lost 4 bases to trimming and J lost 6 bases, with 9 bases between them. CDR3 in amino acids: CASSYSGDEKLFF. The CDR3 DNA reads TGTGCCAGCAGTTATAGTGGGGATGAAAAACTGTTTTTT.